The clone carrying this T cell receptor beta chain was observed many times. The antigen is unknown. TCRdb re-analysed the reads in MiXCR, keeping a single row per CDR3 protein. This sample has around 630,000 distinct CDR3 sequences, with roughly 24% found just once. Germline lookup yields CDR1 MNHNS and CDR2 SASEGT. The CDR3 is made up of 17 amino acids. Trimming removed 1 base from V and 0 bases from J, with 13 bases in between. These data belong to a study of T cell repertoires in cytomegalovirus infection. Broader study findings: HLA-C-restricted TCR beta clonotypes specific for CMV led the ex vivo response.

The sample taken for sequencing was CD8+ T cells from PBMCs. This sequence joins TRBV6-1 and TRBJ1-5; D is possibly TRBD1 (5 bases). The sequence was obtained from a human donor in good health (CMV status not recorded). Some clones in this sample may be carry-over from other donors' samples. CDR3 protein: CASSEVGTHYSNQPQHF. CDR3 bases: TGTGCCAGCAGTGAAGTCGGGACTCATTATAGCAATCAGCCCCAGCATTTT.